This T cell receptor beta chain is from a study of T cell responses to AZD1222 COVID-19 vaccine. Study observations and caveats: Donors in the cohort were predominantly white British and more often female, and clonal diversity was possibly underestimated.

Libraries were prepared by immunoSEQ multiplex PCR; TCRdb keeps only in-frame clonotypes and omits some of them. This table holds 210,000 or so clones, approximately 94% found once. Germline assignment: CDR1 MNHEY and CDR2 SMNVEV (reference sequence). Between the trimmed V and J ends, which lost 8 bases and 3 bases, there was a span of 16 bases. The CDR3 runs to 14 residues. A note on this clone: Its specificity is unknown.

This chain uses TRBV27 with TRBJ1-2, with D hard to call. Sequenced here: peripheral blood, sampled on day 0 of MenACWY control vaccination. The receptor's source is an adult in good health. As DNA, the CDR3 is TGTGCCAGCTATTCTGGCAGGCGAGACTATGGCTACACCTTC. Translated, it gives CASYSGRRDYGYTF.